This T cell receptor (beta chain) was retrieved from a study of blood T cell repertoires in COVID-19 (TCRdb year 2020). With respect to the entire study: The collaborator samples originated in the United States, Italy and Spain and spanned the acute and convalescent phases of COVID-19. Samples came from the ongoing ImmuneRACE study (first 160 participants) plus 1,254 subjects from 6 global collaborators. A de-identified subject ID, COVID-19 status, age in years and sex were almost always included in the sample metadata. Where available, HLA class I and class II types were taken from metadata supplied by the sample provider and were not determined by assay-based typing. Deeply sampled blood TCRbeta repertoires from subjects exposed to, actively infected with, or recovered from COVID-19 were included in the dataset. The repertoires were made available in a free public database intended to serve as a resource for research on the immune response to SARS-CoV-2. The prospective study material was composed of cDNA or gDNA derived from T cells, B-cell-depleted T cells, or PBMCs.

TCRbeta CDR3 regions were amplified from genomic DNA using the immunoSEQ Assay, a bias-controlled multiplex PCR. The source study handled its data this way. The number of nucleated cells in each sample was estimated by amplification of reference gene primers within the assay. To quantify the absolute abundance of each unique TCRbeta CDR3 rearrangement, sequence reads were collapsed and filtered. For each sample, productive Simpson clonality was calculated as the square root of Simpson's diversity index over productive rearrangements. This immuneACCESS table, as held by TCRdb, lists in-frame sequences with V and J called but not all clones. Of the missing ones, under half trace to an unresolved V gene in checked studies; the others have no known cause. The D gene and trimming were derived from the DNA, and the V and J assignments and clone size from that table. Present in this sample are over 45,000 clones, 65% to 90% of which were seen just once. The ten largest account for around 3% of the sample.

For this clone: Its antigen remains undetermined. No qualities accompany the bases; no much larger clone lies one base away.

The collaborating institutions used their own protocols to collect whole blood in K2EDTA tubes. For TCRbeta analysis, collaborators shipped samples as frozen whole blood, isolated PBMCs, or DNA extracted from either of those sample types. From the cysteine through the phenylalanine, the CDR3 covers 14 amino acids. Just the 42-base CDR3 DNA is kept, in frame starting at base 1. Per the germline V gene (reference sequence), SGHNT is the CDR1 and YYREEE is the CDR2. Trimming leaves V shorter by 5 bases and J shorter by 4 bases, with the junction holding 8 bases beyond the gene matches. The full study reports these points: How much clinical and demographic metadata was included differed by source and by participant, and the metadata was provided uncurated.

Rearrangement joined TRBV5-4 to TRBJ2-7; TRBD2 agrees with 8 junctional bases. Sequencing was done on a sample of peripheral blood. This receptor was taken from a woman older than 75 with acute or convalescent COVID-19. CDR3 region: CASSPRGGQYEQYF. The nucleotide sequence is given as TGTGCCAGCAGTCCTCGGGGGGGGCAATACGAGCAGTACTTC.